The rows below give T cell receptor beta chains drawn from one sample of a study of early T cells in non-severe SARS-CoV-2 infection. MiXCR, applied by TCRdb to the 5' RACE reads, yields one record per CDR3 protein. The sample holds fewer than 20,000 distinct CDR3 sequences; 5.9% are singletons and the top ten take around 5.8%. Material: whole blood. The receptor set was obtained from an adult who was a healthcare worker with PCR-confirmed SARS-CoV-2 infection or an uninfected control (not recorded which). CDR3s include the opening cysteine and the closing phenylalanine or tryptophan. D genes are given only for firm matches. The size field is filled for only some rows; it gives once, few, many or a size class.

TRBV11-2	TRBJ2-1	many	-	TGTGCCAGCAGCTTAGACCGGAGGCGTTTTGGCGAGCAGTTCTTC	CASSLDRRRFGEQFF
TRBV19	TRBJ2-7	many	TRBD1	TGTGCCAGTAGTCCCTCATGGACAGGGAATAACGAGCAGTACTTC	CASSPSWTGNNEQYF
TRBV7-8	TRBJ2-5	many	-	TGTGCCAGCAGAAGAATCAGAGGACAAGAGACCCAGTACTTC	CASRRIRGQETQYF
TRBV6-5	TRBJ1-6	few	-	TGTGCCAGCGGTTATAATGCACCCCTCCACTTT	CASGYNAPLHF
TRBV3-1	TRBJ2-2	-	-	TGTGCCAGCAGCCCGGGAAGGAACACCGGGGAGCTGTTTTTT	CASSPGRNTGELFF
TRBV20-1	TRBJ2-3	-	TRBD2	TGCAGTGCGACTAGCGGGAGCACAGATGCGCAGTATTTT	CSATSGSTDAQYF
TRBV6-1	TRBJ1-2	many	-	TGTGCCAGCACCCCGGGACCGAACTATGGCTACACCTTC	CASTPGPNYGYTF
TRBV4-1	TRBJ2-1	many	-	TGCGCCAGCAGCCAAGACCCTAGGGCCGCGAACGTGGTCTATGAGCAGTTCTTC	CASSQDPRAANVVYEQFF
TRBV19	TRBJ1-1	many	TRBD1	TGTGCCAGTAGTATTTCAGGGGGCGTAAGTACTGAAGCTTTCTTT	CASSISGGVSTEAFF
TRBV15	TRBJ2-7	many	-	TGTGCCACCAGCAGAGACACCTACGAGCAGTACTTC	CATSRDTYEQYF
TRBV28	TRBJ2-3	many	-	TGTGCCAGCAGTTTAGCCCCGGCGGTAGTGGTTGCAGATACGCAGTATTTT	CASSLAPAVVVADTQYF
TRBV6-1	TRBJ1-4	medium-sized	TRBD1	TGTGCCAGCAGTAGACAGGGCGGTGAAAAACTGTTTTTT	CASSRQGGEKLFF
TRBV7-9	TRBJ2-3	few	-	TGTGCCAGCAGCTTAGAGGCTAGCACGGATACGCAGTATTTT	CASSLEASTDTQYF
TRBV28	TRBJ1-5	many	TRBD1	TGTGCCAGCAGTTTACTAACCCCCAGCAGGGGGGTTCAGCCCCAGCATTTT	CASSLLTPSRGVQPQHF
TRBV19	TRBJ1-5	many	-	TGTGCCAGTAGTATAGTAGGGAAGCAGCCCCAGCATTTT	CASSIVGKQPQHF
TRBV2	TRBJ2-7	few	-	TGTGCCAGTCATCAGTGGGTTTACGAGCAGTACTTC	CASHQWVYEQYF
TRBV18	TRBJ2-7	many	TRBD2	TGTGCCAGCTCACCGTCTAGCGGGAGCCACGAGCAGTACTTC	CASSPSSGSHEQYF
TRBV11-2	TRBJ2-3	many	-	TGTGCCAGCAGCCCCACAGATACGCAGTATTTT	CASSPTDTQYF
TRBV7-2	TRBJ2-1	many	-	TGTGGGGCGGCGGAGTCAATTTACAATGAGCAGTTCTTC	CGAAESIYNEQFF
TRBV6-5	TRBJ2-1	many	TRBD2	TGTGCCAGCATAAGCGCGGGAGCCCGCAGGGAGCAGTTCTTC	CASISAGARREQFF
TRBV2	TRBJ1-1	many	-	TGTGCCAGCAGGGGGGACACTACGAACACTGAAGCTTTCTTT	CASRGDTTNTEAFF
TRBV28	TRBJ2-5	many	-	TGTGCCAGCAGCGGAGGTCCCCTCAAGCGAGGGACCCAGTACTTC	CASSGGPLKRGTQYF
TRBV7-9	TRBJ2-3	few	TRBD2	TGTGCCAGCAGGGGAGCGGGAGGAAGGACAGATACGCAGTATTTT	CASRGAGGRTDTQYF
TRBV7-8	TRBJ2-3	many	TRBD2	TGTGCCAGCAGCCGAATAGGACTAGCCACAGATACGCAGTATTTT	CASSRIGLATDTQYF
TRBV12-3/TRBV12-4	TRBJ2-1	many	TRBD2	TGTGCCAGCAGTTTCGCGGGAGGGCCGCATGAGCAGTTCTTC	CASSFAGGPHEQFF
TRBV5-6	TRBJ2-7	-	-	TGTGCCAGCAGCTTGTTTCAAAAGGGGCAGCAGTACTTC	CASSLFQKGQQYF
TRBV7-2	TRBJ2-3	many	TRBD2	TGTGCCAGCAGCAAGTTAGCGGGAGGTCTAACTAGCACAGATACGCAGTATTTT	CASSKLAGGLTSTDTQYF
TRBV5-1	TRBJ2-7	medium-sized	TRBD1	TGCGCCACCACCCCGGGACAGGGAGAAGACGAGCAGTACTTC	CATTPGQGEDEQYF
TRBV4-1	TRBJ1-4	many	-	TGCGCCAGCAGCCGACGGACCGCACTCAATGAAAAACTGTTTTTT	CASSRRTALNEKLFF
TRBV10-2	TRBJ2-5	many	-	TGCGCCAGCAGTGGAGGGGGGCGACAGACCCAGTACTTC	CASSGGGRQTQYF
TRBV5-1	TRBJ2-1	many	-	TGCGCCAGCAACCCGGGGACCCCAGACTCCTACAATGAGCAGTTCTTC	CASNPGTPDSYNEQFF
TRBV18	TRBJ1-4	many	-	TGTGCCAGCTCACCAGGCCCTACCGATAATGAAAAACTGTTTTTT	CASSPGPTDNEKLFF
TRBV11-3	TRBJ2-1	medium-sized	-	TGTGCCAGCAGCTTAGCTCAGACCCAGATCGGGGCCAGCTCCTACAATGAGCAGTTCTTC	CASSLAQTQIGASSYNEQFF
TRBV6-6	TRBJ1-2	many	-	TGTGCCAGCAGTCCGCGGGACCGGGACGGATACTATACCTTC	CASSPRDRDGYYTF
TRBV5-1	TRBJ2-5	many	-	TGCGCCAGCAGCATTGGACAGCCCCAAGAGACCCAGTACTTC	CASSIGQPQETQYF
TRBV27	TRBJ1-5	many	TRBD1	TGTGCCAGCAGTCCCCGGGACAGCCCTAATCAGCCCCAGCATTTT	CASSPRDSPNQPQHF
TRBV5-1	TRBJ1-4	many	-	TGCGCCAGCAGCCCCGGGCGGAGGGGTGAAAAACTGTTTTTT	CASSPGRRGEKLFF
TRBV30	TRBJ1-5	many	-	TGTGCCTGGAGTAAGTGGGGGACCCCTCAGCCCCAGCATTTT	CAWSKWGTPQPQHF
TRBV11-2	TRBJ1-2	many	-	TGTGCCAGCAGCTTAGTCTCGAAGACCTTCTATGGCTACACCTTC	CASSLVSKTFYGYTF
TRBV10-3	TRBJ1-6	medium-sized	-	TGTGCCATCAGTGAGGGAAATAATTCACCCCTCCACTTT	CAISEGNNSPLHF
TRBV7-3	TRBJ1-1	medium-sized	TRBD1	TGTGCCAGCAGCCCCCCGGGACAGATCGTTCCCGAAGCTTTCTTT	CASSPPGQIVPEAFF
TRBV5-6	TRBJ1-4	many	-	TGTGCCAGCAGCTTCACAGGTGTTGAAAAACTGTTTTTT	CASSFTGVEKLFF
TRBV29-1	TRBJ2-5	many	-	TGCAGCGTTGAGCTCGAGGGGAGGGAGACCCAGTACTTC	CSVELEGRETQYF
TRBV3-1	TRBJ1-1	many	TRBD1	TGTGCCAGCAGTCGACAGGGAGGCGCCACTGAAGCTTTCTTT	CASSRQGGATEAFF
TRBV18	TRBJ2-7	many	-	TGTGCCAGCTCACCACCGAGGGGACTCTACGAGCAGTACTTC	CASSPPRGLYEQYF
TRBV18	TRBJ1-1	medium-sized	-	TGTGCCAGCTCACCACGGGTCATTAGGAACACTGAAGCTTTCTTT	CASSPRVIRNTEAFF
TRBV21-1	TRBJ2-7	many	-	TGTGCCAGCAGCTCTATCCCAGGGGCCTACGAGCAGTACTTC	CASSSIPGAYEQYF
TRBV28	TRBJ1-1	-	-	TGTGCCAGCAGTTTTGGGATTGGGGGATGGAACACTGAAGCTTTCTTT	CASSFGIGGWNTEAFF
TRBV7-9	TRBJ1-4	many	-	TGTGCCAGCAGCCTTAGGACAGCCCCTCTGAAATCGTCACGGGAAAAACTGTTTTTT	CASSLRTAPLKSSREKLFF